The rows below give T cell receptor beta chains drawn from one sample of a study of T-cell reconstitution after alpha-beta-depleted transplantation in children. TCRdb re-derived calls from the PCR reads in MiXCR, one entry per CDR3 protein. This table has more than 400,000 distinct CDR3 sequences, approximately 41% appearing once. This material consisted of PBMCs, taken before TCRalphabeta/CD19-depleted stem cell transplant. The receptors originated from a girl aged 2-10 years with aplastic anemia, due to receive a stem cell transplant. CDR3s include the opening cysteine and the closing phenylalanine or tryptophan.

J: TRBJ2-7; V: TRBV20-1; CDR3: CSARSGHYEQYF
J: TRBJ2-7; V: TRBV10-3; CDR3: CAISEGGHDYEQYF
J: TRBJ1-5; V: TRBV3-1; CDR3: CACCPGQGGLGQPQHF
J: TRBJ2-7; V: TRBV9; CDR3: CASSPLSGAGYEQYF
J: TRBJ1-6; V: TRBV15; CDR3: CATSSGWGSPLHF
J: TRBJ2-5; V: TRBV20-1; CDR3: CSAPTRFQETQYF
J: TRBJ2-3; V: TRBV5-5; CDR3: CASSLPGTGWDTDTQYF
J: TRBJ2-3; V: TRBV12-3/TRBV12-4; CDR3: CASSSIGRGLAINSTDTQYF
J: TRBJ2-2; V: TRBV7-8; CDR3: CASSLEEGDTGELFF
J: TRBJ2-7; V: TRBV20-1; CDR3: CSARPRDGAYEQYF
J: TRBJ2-1; V: TRBV20-1; CDR3: CSARVGRTLGEQFF
J: TRBJ2-7; V: TRBV7-9; CDR3: CASSLGESEQYF
J: TRBJ2-7; V: TRBV15; CDR3: CATSPTEGGYEQYF
J: TRBJ2-1; V: TRBV20-1; CDR3: CSALLAGGPYNEQFF
J: TRBJ2-7; V: TRBV10-3; CDR3: CAFGGVSTEQYF
J: TRBJ2-5; V: TRBV5-1; CDR3: CASSRVSAVQETQYF
J: TRBJ2-1; V: TRBV29-1; CDR3: CSASGPRGGEQFF
J: TRBJ2-5; V: TRBV4-1; CDR3: CASSQEVLTSGRPPGTQYF
J: TRBJ2-6; V: TRBV2; CDR3: CASDEGAGANVLTF
J: TRBJ2-3; V: TRBV9; CDR3: CASSVGTSGRATDTQYF
J: TRBJ1-4; V: TRBV7-9; CDR3: CASSSPSKKLFF
J: TRBJ2-7; V: TRBV20-1; CDR3: CSAYSGSSYEQYF
J: TRBJ2-4; V: TRBV30; CDR3: CAWSVQIRLAKNIQYF
J: TRBJ2-5; V: TRBV28; CDR3: CASSRTTGVQETQYF
J: TRBJ2-7; V: TRBV4-1; CDR3: CASSYPISGSNNEQYF
J: TRBJ2-5; V: TRBV7-6; CDR3: CASSGGDRGRKETQYF
J: TRBJ1-2; V: TRBV12-3/TRBV12-4; CDR3: CASSFGPLNYGYTF
J: TRBJ2-1; V: TRBV5-1; CDR3: CASSLMGPSENNEQFF
J: TRBJ2-7; V: TRBV6-2/TRBV6-3; CDR3: CASSYSSYEQYF
J: TRBJ2-7; V: TRBV12-3/TRBV12-4; CDR3: CASSLVLATSSYEQYF
J: TRBJ2-2; V: TRBV4-3; CDR3: CASSLGGAGTVLGNTGELFF
J: TRBJ2-5; V: TRBV6-6; CDR3: CASAADQETQYF
J: TRBJ2-1; V: TRBV5-5; CDR3: CASSKTPGSYNEQFF
J: TRBJ2-3; V: TRBV25-1; CDR3: CASSESPTDTQYF
J: TRBJ2-7; V: TRBV20-1; CDR3: CSANGDMSSEQYF
J: TRBJ2-3; V: TRBV5-1; CDR3: CASSLTSGIISTDTQYF
J: TRBJ2-3; V: TRBV7-3; CDR3: CASSLTTMHTQYF
J: TRBJ2-1; V: TRBV2; CDR3: CASRRVNYNEQFF
J: TRBJ2-1; V: TRBV11-3; CDR3: CASSPLPGTSGFNEQFF
J: TRBJ2-5; V: TRBV15; CDR3: CATSRGQEGWGETQYF
J: TRBJ1-1; V: TRBV11-2; CDR3: CATILWGPNTEAFF
J: TRBJ2-1; V: TRBV10-3; CDR3: CAISWTAYNEQFF
J: TRBJ1-1; V: TRBV20-1; CDR3: CSARSGSTEAFF
J: TRBJ1-5; V: TRBV7-2; CDR3: CASSLASGWGSNQPQHF
J: TRBJ2-1; V: TRBV10-2; CDR3: CASTQTRQSNEQFF
J: TRBJ2-1; V: TRBV5-1; CDR3: CASSPAVYNEQFF
J: TRBJ2-1; V: TRBV29-1; CDR3: CSPGHDNEQFF
J: TRBJ2-7; V: TRBV20-1; CDR3: CSASPGATYEQYF
J: TRBJ2-7; V: TRBV4-1; CDR3: CASSQVGAGGNEQYF
J: TRBJ2-2; V: TRBV12-3/TRBV12-4; CDR3: CASKHRDFHTGELFF
J: TRBJ2-1; V: TRBV29-1; CDR3: CSVEGVGRSYNEQFF